The 5 T cell receptor beta chains in this list originate from one sample, sequenced in a study of early T cells in non-severe SARS-CoV-2 infection. TCRdb processed the 5' RACE reads anew with MiXCR; each CDR3 protein has one entry. Here the sample spans over 55,000 distinct CDR3 sequences, 10% to 15% being singletons. The sequencing sample was made of whole blood. The receptors were sampled from an adult who was a healthcare worker with PCR-confirmed SARS-CoV-2 infection or an uninfected control (not recorded which).

The chain uses TRBV5-1 and TRBJ1-4; D is possibly TRBD1 (6 bases). Germline V gene lookup returns CDR1 SGHRS and CDR2 YFSETQ. Trimming removed 6 bases from V and 4 bases from J, with 16 bases in between. This CDR3 has 15 residues. The CDR3 DNA is TGCGCCAGCAACCGCGGAGGGGGTATTAATGAAAAACTGTTTTTT. This encodes CASNRGGGINEKLFF. The full variable domain, in which reference TRBV5-1 and TRBJ1-4 provide the parts outside the CDR3, is KAGVTQTPRYLIKTRGQQVTLSCSPISGHRSVSWYQQTPGQGLQFLFEYFSETQRNKGNFPGRFSGRQFSNSRSEMNVSTLELGDSALYLCASNRGGGINEKLFFGSGTQLSVL.

The chain is built from TRBV14 and TRBJ2-3; 8 nucleotides line up with TRBD1. Trimming at V came to 4 bases and at J to 4 bases, leaving 4 bases not matched to a gene. Germline-derived CDR1 and CDR2 are SGHDN and FVKESK. The CDR3 extends over 14 amino acids. The CDR3 nucleotides are TGTGCCAGCAGCCGATCGACAGGGGCAGATACGCAGTATTTT. Encoded protein: CASSRSTGADTQYF.

The chain uses TRBV7-9 and TRBJ2-5; TRBD1 agrees at 7 bases. The V segment lost 4 bases and the J segment 9 bases; nucleotides outside the gene matches: 8. From germline, CDR1 is SEHNR and CDR2 FQNEAQ (reference sequence). This CDR3 has 13 residues. The CDR3 sequence: CASSSPGQLPQYF. As DNA, the CDR3 is TGTGCCAGCAGCTCCCCGGGACAGCTCCCCCAGTACTTC.

Ten or more counts support this clonotype. The chain has TRBV7-8 and TRBJ2-7, with 12 positions matching TRBD2. There are 16 residues in the CDR3. V shed 5 bases, J shed 4 bases, and the junction held 9 bases outside the gene matches. Germline V CDR1 and CDR2: SGHVS, FQNEAQ. The CDR3 DNA reads as TGTGCCAGCAGCACCGGACTAGCGGGACTGATTTACGAGCAGTACTTC. It encodes CASSTGLAGLIYEQYF.

This clonotype was observed once. The rearrangement joins TRBV6-1 to TRBJ1-1; D unresolved. CDR1 and CDR2 (germline): MNHNS, SASEGT. The CDR3 runs 11 residues. The V and J ends lost 7 bases and 7 bases respectively, with 10 bases between them. CDR3 sequence: CASTESIEAFF. The CDR3 DNA sequence: TGTGCCAGCACCGAGTCCATTGAAGCTTTCTTT.